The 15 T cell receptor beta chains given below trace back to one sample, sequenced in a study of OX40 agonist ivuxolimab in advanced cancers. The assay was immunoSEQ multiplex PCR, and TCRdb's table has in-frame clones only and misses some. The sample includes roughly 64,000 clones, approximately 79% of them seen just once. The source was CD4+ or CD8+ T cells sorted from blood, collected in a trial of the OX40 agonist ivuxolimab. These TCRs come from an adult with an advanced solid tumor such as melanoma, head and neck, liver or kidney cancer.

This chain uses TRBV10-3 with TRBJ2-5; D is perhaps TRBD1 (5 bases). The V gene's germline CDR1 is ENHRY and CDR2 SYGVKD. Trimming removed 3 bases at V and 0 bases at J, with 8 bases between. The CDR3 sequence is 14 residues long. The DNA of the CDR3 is TGTGCCATCAGTGAAATGGACAACCAAGAGACCCAGTACTTC. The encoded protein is CAISEMDNQETQYF.

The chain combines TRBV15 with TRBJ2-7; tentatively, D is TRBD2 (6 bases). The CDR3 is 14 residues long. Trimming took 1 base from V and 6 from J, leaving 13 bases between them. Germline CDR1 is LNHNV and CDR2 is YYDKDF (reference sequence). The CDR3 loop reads CATSRGDSSREQYF. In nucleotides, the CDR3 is TGTGCCACCAGCAGAGGGGACTCCTCCCGCGAGCAGTACTTC.

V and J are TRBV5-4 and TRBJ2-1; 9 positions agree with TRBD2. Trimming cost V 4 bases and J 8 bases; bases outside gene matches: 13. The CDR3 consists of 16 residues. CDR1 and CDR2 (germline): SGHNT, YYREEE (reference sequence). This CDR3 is CASSPPRAGGPHEQFF. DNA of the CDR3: TGTGCCAGCAGCCCCCCGAGGGCGGGAGGGCCCCATGAGCAGTTCTTC.

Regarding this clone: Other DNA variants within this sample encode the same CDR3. The CDR3 protein is CASSRSPGAGEAFF. Here the CDR3 DNA reads TGTGCCAGCAGCCGCAGTCCGGGGGCAGGTGAAGCTTTCTTT. The rearrangement joins TRBV5-4 to TRBJ1-1, with D possibly TRBD1 on 6 matching bases. Trimming cost V 4 bases and J 7 bases, with 17 bases left between them. Germline V gives CDR1 SGHNT, CDR2 YYREEE (reference sequence). The CDR3 sequence is 14 residues long.

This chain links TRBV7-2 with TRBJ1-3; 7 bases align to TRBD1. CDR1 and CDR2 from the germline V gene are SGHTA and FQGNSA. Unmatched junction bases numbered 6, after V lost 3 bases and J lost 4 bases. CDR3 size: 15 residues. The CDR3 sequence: CASSFGTVGGNTIYF. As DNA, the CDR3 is TGTGCCAGCAGCTTCGGGACAGTTGGAGGAAACACCATATATTTT.

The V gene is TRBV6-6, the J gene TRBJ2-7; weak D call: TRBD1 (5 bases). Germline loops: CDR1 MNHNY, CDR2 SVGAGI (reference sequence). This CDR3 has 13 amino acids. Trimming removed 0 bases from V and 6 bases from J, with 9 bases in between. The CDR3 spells CASSYSGQTEQYF. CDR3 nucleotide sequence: TGTGCCAGCAGTTACTCGGGGCAGACCGAGCAGTACTTC.

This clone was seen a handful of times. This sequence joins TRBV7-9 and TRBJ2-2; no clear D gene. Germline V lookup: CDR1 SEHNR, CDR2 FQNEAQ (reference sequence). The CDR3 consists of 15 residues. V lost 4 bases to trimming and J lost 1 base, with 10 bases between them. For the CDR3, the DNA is TGTGCCAGCAGCTCCCCCCAGCGGAACACCGGGGAGCTGTTTTTT. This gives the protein CASSSPQRNTGELFF.

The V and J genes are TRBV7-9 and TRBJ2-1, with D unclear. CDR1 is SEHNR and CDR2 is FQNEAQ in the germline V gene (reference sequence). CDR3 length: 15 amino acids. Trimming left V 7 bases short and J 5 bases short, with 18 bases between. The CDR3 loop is CASTFRNSLDNEQFF. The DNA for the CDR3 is TGTGCCAGCACCTTCAGGAACAGTCTTGACAATGAGCAGTTCTTC.

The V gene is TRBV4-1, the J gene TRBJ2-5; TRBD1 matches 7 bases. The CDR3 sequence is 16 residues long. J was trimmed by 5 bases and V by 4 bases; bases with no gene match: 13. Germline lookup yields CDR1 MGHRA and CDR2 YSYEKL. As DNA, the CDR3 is TGCGCCAGCAGCCTCCCTGGGGCGACAGGGTCCGAGACCCAGTACTTC. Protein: CASSLPGATGSETQYF.

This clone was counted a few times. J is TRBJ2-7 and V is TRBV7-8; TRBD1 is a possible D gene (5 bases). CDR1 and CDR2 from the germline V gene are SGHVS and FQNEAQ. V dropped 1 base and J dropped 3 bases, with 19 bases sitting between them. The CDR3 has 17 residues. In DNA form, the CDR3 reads TGTGCCAGCAGCTTAGATGTCTTCGGCAGTCAGGGCTACGAGCAGTACTTC. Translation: CASSLDVFGSQGYEQYF.

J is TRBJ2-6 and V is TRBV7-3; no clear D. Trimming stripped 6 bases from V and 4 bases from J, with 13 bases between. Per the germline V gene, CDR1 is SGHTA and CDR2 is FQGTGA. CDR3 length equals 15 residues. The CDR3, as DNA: TGTGCCAGCAGTCCTAAAGGGAACGGGGCCAACGTCCTGACTTTC. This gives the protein CASSPKGNGANVLTF.

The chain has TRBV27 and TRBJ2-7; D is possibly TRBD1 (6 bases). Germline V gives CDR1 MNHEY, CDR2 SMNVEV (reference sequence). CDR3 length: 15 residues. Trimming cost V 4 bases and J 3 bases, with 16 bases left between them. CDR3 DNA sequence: TGTGCCAGCAGTTCCCCCCGGACAGACCTCTACGAGCAGTACTTC. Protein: CASSSPRTDLYEQYF.

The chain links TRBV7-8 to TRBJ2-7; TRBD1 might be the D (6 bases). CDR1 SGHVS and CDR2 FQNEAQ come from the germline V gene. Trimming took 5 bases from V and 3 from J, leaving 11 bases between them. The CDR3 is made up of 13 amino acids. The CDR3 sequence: CASSQSDSYEQYF. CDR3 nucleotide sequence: TGTGCCAGCAGCCAATCGGACAGCTACGAGCAGTACTTC.

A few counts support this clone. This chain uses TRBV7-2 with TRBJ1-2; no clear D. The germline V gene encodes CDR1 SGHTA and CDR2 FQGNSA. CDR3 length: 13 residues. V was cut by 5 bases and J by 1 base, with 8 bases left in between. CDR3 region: CASSLTHNYGYTF. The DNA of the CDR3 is TGTGCCAGCAGCCTAACACATAACTATGGCTACACCTTC.

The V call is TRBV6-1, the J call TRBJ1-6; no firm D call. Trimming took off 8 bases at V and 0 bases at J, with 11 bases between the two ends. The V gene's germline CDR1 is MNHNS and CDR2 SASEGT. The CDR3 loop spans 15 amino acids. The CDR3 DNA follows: TGTGCCAGCTGGAGCAGGAGCTCCTATAATTCACCCCTCCACTTT. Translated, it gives CASWSRSSYNSPLHF.